This T cell receptor beta chain was sequenced for a study of lymphopenia after photon versus proton radiotherapy. Study outcomes and limitations: Relative stability marked proton patients; photon patients lost diversity and naive cells. After the lymphocyte nadir, photon-treated repertoires showed oligoclonal expansion, especially of CD8+ Temra cells.

Clones were read by immunoSEQ multiplex PCR, and TCRdb kept only the in-frame ones, dropping some. The sample consists of about 25,000 clones, roughly 87% of them appearing once. With regard to this clone: Its target is unknown.

The V segment lost 7 bases and the J segment 3 bases; nucleotides outside the gene matches: 6. This CDR3 has 15 amino acids. Germline V CDR1 and CDR2: MDHEN, SYDVKM. This receptor was obtained from a man between 45 and 60 years old with gastric cancer. This chain joins TRBV28 and TRBJ2-3; 11 nucleotides agree with TRBD1. The input for sequencing was peripheral blood, taken from a patient treated with photon-based radiotherapy. CDR3 sequence (DNA): TGTGCCAGCACTGGGGGACAGGGGGTAACAGATACGCAGTATTTT. It yields the protein CASTGGQGVTDTQYF.